This T cell receptor (beta chain) is drawn from a study of CD8+ T cells in alopecia areata. Study conclusions and caveats: Greater clonality was observed in lesional scalp samples, especially alopecia totalis/universalis, versus normal scalp.

Per the germline V gene, CDR1 is SGHRS and CDR2 is YFSETQ. CDR3 length: 14 amino acids. The V end was cut by 7 bases, the J end by 4 bases, with 15 bases between. The authors sorted CD4+ and CD8+ T cells from PBMCs. Reverse transcribed after extraction, RNA yielded cDNA as the sequencing template. Measured with immunoSEQ multiplex PCR; TCRdb has only the in-frame clones, and not every one. The sample lists approximately 59,000 clones; roughly 44% were seen once. This clone occurred a few times. What it binds is not known. The starting material was CD8+ T cells sorted from blood, obtained at week 0. V usage is TRBV5-1 and J usage is TRBJ2-1; no definite D call. The clonotype was recovered from a human donor with alopecia areata. CDR3 protein: CASDLGHGYNEQFF. As DNA, the CDR3 is TGCGCCAGCGACTTGGGCCACGGGTACAATGAGCAGTTCTTC.